One sample yielded the 18 T cell receptor beta chains listed below, sequenced in a study of shared clonotypes between healthy human individuals. Here immunoSEQ multiplex PCR was the method, and the copy in TCRdb shows in-frame clones only, minus some. The sample holds around 510,000 clones, 90% to 97% seen once. Sequences were obtained from naive CD4+ T cells sorted from blood. The subset denotes: CD45RA+ positively selected. The receptor set was obtained from a woman aged 30 to 39 in good health.

The chain is built from TRBV7-8 and TRBJ1-5; D call uncertain. The germline V gene encodes CDR1 SGHVS and CDR2 FQNEAQ. The CDR3 loop spans 14 amino acids. Trimming removed 0 bases from V and 5 bases from J, with 8 bases in between. The CDR3 region is CASSLAYSDQPQHF. The DNA of the CDR3 is TGTGCCAGCAGCTTAGCGTATTCGGATCAGCCCCAGCATTTT.

This clone appeared a single time. The chain employs TRBV4-2 and TRBJ2-1; 12 nucleotides match TRBD1. The CDR3 consists of 14 residues. V dropped 10 bases and J dropped 8; count of bases not matched to a gene: 9. In germline, CDR1 is LGHNA, CDR2 YNFKEQ. CDR3 bases: TGTGCCATTGGGGGGACAGGGGGCAGGGATGAGCAGTTCTTC. It is translated as CAIGGTGGRDEQFF.

V usage is TRBV7-2 and J usage is TRBJ1-2, with 7 bases fitting TRBD1. The CDR3 is 15 amino acids. V was pared by 5 bases and J by 7 bases, with 13 bases of the junction left unmatched. CDR1 and CDR2 from the germline V gene are SGHTA and FQGNSA. The CDR3, as DNA: TGTGCCAGCAGCCCTCCCCGGACAGGTGGGGGTGGCTACACCTTC. Protein: CASSPPRTGGGGYTF.

This chain uses TRBV5-4 with TRBJ2-7; 13 nucleotides match TRBD2. Germline-derived CDR1 and CDR2 are SGHNT and YYREEE (reference sequence). This CDR3 contains 16 residues. Unmatched junction bases numbered 6, after V lost 3 bases and J lost 3 bases. The CDR3 reads CASSWGTSGINYEQYF. CDR3 bases: TGTGCCAGCAGCTGGGGGACTAGCGGGATCAACTACGAGCAGTACTTC.

The rearrangement uses TRBV11-2 and TRBJ2-7; maybe TRBD1 (6 bases). The length of the CDR3 is 14 residues. Germline V gene data show CDR1 as SGHAT and CDR2 as FQNNGV. V was cut by 5 bases and J by 1 base, with 12 bases left in between. The CDR3 nucleotides are TGTGCCAGCAGCCCGGGACATCTTTCCTACGAGCAGTACTTC. Amino acids: CASSPGHLSYEQYF.

The chain combines TRBV29-1 with TRBJ1-4, with D unclear. Looked up from germline, CDR1 is SQVTM and CDR2 is ANQGSEA. The CDR3 covers 11 residues. The V gene lost 4 bases and the J gene lost 8 bases, with 8 bases spanning the gap. The CDR3 protein is CSVGQREKLFF. CDR3 bases: TGCAGCGTTGGGCAGAGGGAAAAACTGTTTTTT.

The chain links TRBV20-1 to TRBJ2-5; the D gene is possibly TRBD1 (5 bases). The DNA end is more similar to TRBJ2-7, so the J call may be wrong. The CDR3 is 11 residues long. In germline, CDR1 is DFQATT, CDR2 SNEGSKA (reference sequence). CDR3 in amino acids: CSANPGYEQYF. In DNA, the CDR3 is TGCAGTGCTAATCCAGGGTACGAGCAGTACTTC.

The chain links TRBV9 to TRBJ2-5; 10 bases line up with TRBD1. This CDR3 is built from 16 residues. V shed 0 bases and J 2 bases; nucleotides not matched to a gene: 4. The V gene's germline CDR1 is SGDLS and CDR2 YYNGEE. Here the CDR3 DNA reads TGTGCCAGCAGCGTAGGGACAGGGGGAGAACAAGAGACCCAGTACTTC. It is translated as CASSVGTGGEQETQYF.

The chain employs TRBV18 and TRBJ1-1; D is uncertain. Germline V gives CDR1 KGHSH, CDR2 LQKENI. Trimming removed 2 bases at V and 10 bases at J, with 14 bases between. This CDR3 is 13 amino acids long. The CDR3 sequence is CASSPGDYQTAFF. DNA for the CDR3: TGTGCCAGCTCACCAGGGGATTACCAAACAGCTTTCTTT.

The J gene is TRBJ2-2, the V gene TRBV5-6; the D gene is possibly TRBD1 (5 bases). Germline V gene lookup returns CDR1 SGHDT and CDR2 YYEEEE. The CDR3 is 17 residues long. V shed 0 bases and J shed 0 bases, with 12 bases lying between them. The CDR3 is CASSLESGRPNTGELFF. CDR3 bases: TGTGCCAGCAGCTTGGAGTCAGGGCGACCGAACACCGGGGAGCTGTTTTTT.

A single count supports this clone. The sample carries other DNA sequences with the same CDR3. The V call is TRBV18, the J call TRBJ1-5; D gene unclear. Deletions cut 2 bases from V and 3 bases from J, with 8 bases between. This CDR3 has 14 amino acids. Germline values: CDR1 KGHSH, CDR2 LQKENI. CDR3 sequence: CASSPDRINQPQHF. The CDR3 DNA reads TGTGCCAGCTCACCAGACCGGATCAATCAGCCCCAGCATTTT.

This rearrangement joins TRBV29-1 to TRBJ2-5, with 11 bases aligning to TRBD2. With 6 bases clipped from V and 4 bases from J, the junction kept 7 bases outside the gene matches. The CDR3 sequence is 14 residues long. The germline CDR1 and CDR2 sequences are SQVTM and ANQGSEA. The CDR3 nucleotides read TGCAGCGTGGAAAGGACTAGCGGGTTAGAGACCCAGTACTTC. Amino acids: CSVERTSGLETQYF.

The CDR3 coding sequence is TGTGCCAGCAGTTACAGGACTAGCGGGAAACTCGAGCAGTACTTC. Translated, it gives CASSYRTSGKLEQYF. V is TRBV6-6 and J is TRBJ2-7, with 12 positions matching TRBD2. The CDR3 length is 15 residues. The germline V gene has CDR1 MNHNY and CDR2 SVGAGI (reference sequence). The V and J ends lost 2 bases and 6 bases, in that order; junction bases with no gene match: 5.

This sequence joins TRBV4-1 and TRBJ2-1, with TRBD2 identical over 9 bases. Germline CDR1 and CDR2: MGHRA and YSYEKL. CDR3 length equals 21 residues. The V gene end was trimmed by 0 bases and the J gene end by 1 base; junction bases not matched to a gene: 16. The CDR3 reads CASSQDSWQWASGASYNEQFF. CDR3 DNA: TGCGCCAGCAGCCAAGATTCGTGGCAATGGGCTAGCGGGGCATCCTACAATGAGCAGTTCTTC.

The chain recombines TRBV5-4 with TRBJ1-1; D ambiguous. Trimming removed 4 bases at V and 2 bases at J, with 6 bases between. CDR3 length: 12 amino acids. Germline V gene data show CDR1 as SGHNT and CDR2 as YYREEE (reference sequence). In DNA form, the CDR3 reads TGTGCCAGCAGCATCATAAACACTGAAGCTTTCTTT. It translates to CASSIINTEAFF.

The chain has TRBV28 and TRBJ1-1; TRBD1 matches at 10 bases. Trimming at V came to 5 bases and at J to 4 bases, leaving 4 bases not matched to a gene. The CDR3 is 14 residues long. CDR1 and CDR2 (germline): MDHEN, SYDVKM. CDR3 sequence reads: CASSPGQGITEAFF. The CDR3 nucleotides read TGTGCCAGCAGTCCGGGACAGGGGATCACTGAAGCTTTCTTT.

This chain connects TRBV7-9 to TRBJ1-1; D perhaps matches TRBD1 (5 bases). V lost 2 bases to trimming and J lost 1 base, with 11 bases between them. The CDR3 covers 15 residues. Germline V gene data show CDR1 as SEHNR and CDR2 as FQNEAQ (reference sequence). The CDR3 DNA is TGTGCCAGCAGCTTAAGCGGGGCACCGAACACTGAAGCTTTCTTT. Translation: CASSLSGAPNTEAFF.

This chain connects TRBV13 to TRBJ2-3; 7 nucleotides match TRBD2. Unmatched junction bases numbered 7, after V lost 5 bases and J lost 2 bases. Germline assignment: CDR1 PRHDT and CDR2 FYEKMQ (reference sequence). CDR3 size: 15 residues. The CDR3: CASSLSSGNTDTQYF. DNA of the CDR3: TGTGCCAGCAGCCTATCTAGCGGAAACACAGATACGCAGTATTTT.